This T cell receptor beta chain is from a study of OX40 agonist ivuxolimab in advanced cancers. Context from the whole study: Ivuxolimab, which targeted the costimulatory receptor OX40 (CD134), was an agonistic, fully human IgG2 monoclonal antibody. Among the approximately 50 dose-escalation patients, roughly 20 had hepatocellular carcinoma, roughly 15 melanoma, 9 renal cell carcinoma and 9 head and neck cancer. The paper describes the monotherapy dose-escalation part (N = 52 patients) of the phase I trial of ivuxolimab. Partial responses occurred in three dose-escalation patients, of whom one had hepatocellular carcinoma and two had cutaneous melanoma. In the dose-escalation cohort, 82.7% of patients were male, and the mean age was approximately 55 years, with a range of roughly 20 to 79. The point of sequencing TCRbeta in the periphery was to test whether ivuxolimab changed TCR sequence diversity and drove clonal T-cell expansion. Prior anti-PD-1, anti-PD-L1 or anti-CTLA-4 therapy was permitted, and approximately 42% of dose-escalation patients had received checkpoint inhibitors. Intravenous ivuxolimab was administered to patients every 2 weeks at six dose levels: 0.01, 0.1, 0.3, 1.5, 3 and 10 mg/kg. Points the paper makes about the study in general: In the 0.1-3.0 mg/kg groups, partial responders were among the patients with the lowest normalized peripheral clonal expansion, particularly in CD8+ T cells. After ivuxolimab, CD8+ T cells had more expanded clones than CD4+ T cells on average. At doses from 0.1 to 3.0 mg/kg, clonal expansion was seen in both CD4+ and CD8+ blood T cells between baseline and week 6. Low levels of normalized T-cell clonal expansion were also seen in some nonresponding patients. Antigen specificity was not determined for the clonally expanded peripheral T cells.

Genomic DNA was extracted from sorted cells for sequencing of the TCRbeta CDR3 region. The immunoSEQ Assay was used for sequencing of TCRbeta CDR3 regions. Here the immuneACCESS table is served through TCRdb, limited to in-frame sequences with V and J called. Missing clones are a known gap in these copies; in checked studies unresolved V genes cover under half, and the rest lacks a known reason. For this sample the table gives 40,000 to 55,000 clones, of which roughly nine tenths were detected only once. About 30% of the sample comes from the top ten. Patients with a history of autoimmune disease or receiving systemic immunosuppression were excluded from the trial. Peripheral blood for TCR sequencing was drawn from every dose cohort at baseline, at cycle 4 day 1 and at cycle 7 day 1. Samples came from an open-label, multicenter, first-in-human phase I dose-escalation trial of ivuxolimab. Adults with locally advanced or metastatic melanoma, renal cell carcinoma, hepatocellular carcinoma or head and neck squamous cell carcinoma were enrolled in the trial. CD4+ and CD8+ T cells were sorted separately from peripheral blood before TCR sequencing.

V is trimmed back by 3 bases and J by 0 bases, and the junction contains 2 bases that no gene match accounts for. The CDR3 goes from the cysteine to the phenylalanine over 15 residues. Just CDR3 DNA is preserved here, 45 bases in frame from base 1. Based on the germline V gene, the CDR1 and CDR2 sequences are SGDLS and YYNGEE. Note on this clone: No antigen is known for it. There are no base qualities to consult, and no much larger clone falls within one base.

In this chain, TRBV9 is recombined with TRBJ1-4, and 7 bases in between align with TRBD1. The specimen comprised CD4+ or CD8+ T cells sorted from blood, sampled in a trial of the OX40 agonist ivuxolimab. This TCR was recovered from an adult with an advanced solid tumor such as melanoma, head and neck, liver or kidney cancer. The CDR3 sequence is CASSATGATNEKLFF. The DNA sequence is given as TGTGCCAGCAGCGCAACAGGGGCAACTAATGAAAAACTGTTTTTT.